These 26 T cell receptor beta chains were sequenced from one sample in a study of T cell clonality in common variable immunodeficiency. Method: immunoSEQ multiplex PCR; TCRdb's copy keeps in-frame clones and lacks some. Recorded here are 40,000 to 45,000 clones, none singletons. Sample: peripheral blood mononuclear cells. The source of these receptors is a person aged 18-70 years in good health.

This clone showed up just a few times. The sequenced fragment ends 3 residues before the CDR3 boundary, so the rest is inferred from the germline J gene. The chain couples TRBV18 to TRBJ1-2, with TRBD1 as a possible D gene (5 bases). CDR3 length: 14 residues. Germline lookup yields CDR1 KGHSH and CDR2 LQKENI. The sequenced CDR3 bases are TGTGCCAGCTCACCGGGAAGGGGTGGGGATGAC. Protein sequence: CASSPGRGGDD. The entire CDR3 protein is CASSPGRGGDDYTF.

In this sample, this clone turned up many times. CDR3 protein: CASSSRVSPKSDYGYTF. CDR3 DNA (partial): TGTGCCAGCAGTTCTCGGGTCTCACCCAAATCTGACTATGGC. This chain uses TRBV28 with TRBJ1-2; unclear D gene. Read coverage stops 3 residues before the CDR3 terminus; the germline J gene supplies the remainder. Looked up from germline, CDR1 is MDHEN and CDR2 is SYDVKM. Trimming stripped 4 bases from V and 3 bases from J, with 21 bases between. The CDR3 runs 17 residues.

This clone was picked up many times. The read ends 3 residues shy of where the CDR3 ends; the end is completed using the germline J gene. This chain connects TRBV12-3 or TRBV12-4 to TRBJ2-2, with TRBD2 matching 10 bases. This CDR3 is built from 16 residues. V was clipped by 3 bases and J by 6 bases; unmatched bases: 7. CDR3 residues: CASSFSSGSLAGELFF. The DNA read from the CDR3 is TGTGCCAGCAGTTTCTCTAGCGGGAGTCTCGCCGGGGAG.

This clone has a count of ten or more. The sequenced fragment ends 3 residues before the CDR3 boundary, so the rest is inferred from the germline J gene. V is TRBV7-2 and J is TRBJ1-5; no definite D call. CDR3 length equals 14 residues. Germline CDR1 SGHTA, CDR2 FQGNSA. V was pared by 1 base and J by 1 base, with 5 bases between. The CDR3 sequence is CASSLGRSNQPQHF. Partial CDR3 DNA: TGTGCCAGCAGCTTAGGCAGGAGCAATCAGCCC. The whole variable domain, remainder taken from reference TRBV7-2 and TRBJ1-5, is GAGVSQSPSNKVTEKGKDVELRCDPISGHTALYWYRQSLGQGLEFLIYFQGNSAPDKSGLPSDRFSAERTGGSVSTLTIQRTQQEDSAVYLCASSLGRSNQPQHFGDGTRLSIL.

This clone was picked up many times. The read comes to an end 3 residues before the CDR3 does, leaving the germline J gene to fill in the end. The V gene is TRBV23-1, the J gene TRBJ2-7; D not certain. TRBV23-1 has ORF status, its function being uncertain. The CDR3 has 16 residues. With 3 bases removed from V and 6 bases from J, the gap between germline ends came to 21 bases. This CDR3 reads CASSHSRLGSFGEQYF. The covered CDR3 bases are TGCGCCAGCAGTCATAGTCGGTTGGGTAGCTTCGGCGAG.

This clone was detected ten times or more. Read sequence stops 3 residues before the CDR3 end, and the germline J gene provides the missing end. The V gene is TRBV5-1, the J gene TRBJ2-1, with TRBD2 matching over 12 bases. The V and J ends lost 1 base and 6 bases, in that order; junction bases with no gene match: 8. Germline V gives CDR1 SGHRS, CDR2 YFSETQ. The CDR3 consists of 17 residues. CDR3 loop: CASSLKRLAGGPNEQFF. Incomplete CDR3 DNA: TGCGCCAGCAGCTTGAAAAGGCTAGCGGGAGGGCCCAATGAG.

This clone was recorded at least ten times. The read ends 3 residues early relative to the CDR3; the germline J gene fills the gap. The same CDR3 arises from other DNA sequences in this sample as well. The rearrangement uses TRBV20-1 and TRBJ2-1; 14 bases are a match to TRBD2. Germline V lookup: CDR1 DFQATT, CDR2 SNEGSKA (reference sequence). V lost 6 bases and J lost 8; bases outside the gene matches: 6. This CDR3 comprises 14 residues. CDR3 bases read: TGCAGTGCCCTGACTAGCGGGAGGGCCGATGAG. The encoded protein is CSALTSGRADE. The whole CDR3 protein reads CSALTSGRADEQFF.

This clone was detected ten times or more. CDR3 in amino acids: CSVEGRSTDTQYF. CDR3 bases read: TGCAGCGTTGAGGGCAGGAGCACAGATACG. This chain joins TRBV29-1 and TRBJ2-3; D is uncertain. Read coverage stops 3 residues before the CDR3 terminus; the germline J gene supplies the remainder. Germline V lookup: CDR1 SQVTM, CDR2 ANQGSEA. The CDR3 runs to 13 residues. V was trimmed by 3 bases and J by 0 bases, leaving 7 bases between them.

This clone was recorded many times. From the germline J gene comes the end of the CDR3, since the read stops 3 residues before it. The chain joins TRBV29-1 to TRBJ1-2, with a possible D match to TRBD1 (6 bases). The length of the CDR3 is 12 residues. V was shortened by 6 bases and J by 2 bases, with 10 bases between the two germline ends. Germline CDR1 is SQVTM and CDR2 is ANQGSEA. CDR3 region: CSVAGDNYGYTF. The sequenced part of the CDR3 DNA is TGCAGCGTCGCAGGGGACAACTATGGC.

This clone was seen many times. The read ends 3 residues early relative to the CDR3; the germline J gene fills the gap. This chain links TRBV30 with TRBJ1-1, with TRBD1 identical over 9 bases. The CDR3 contains 13 residues. V shed 3 bases and J 7 bases; nucleotides not matched to a gene: 6. The germline V gene encodes CDR1 GTSNPN and CDR2 SVGIG (reference sequence). CDR3 protein: CAWSHRGLGEAFF. The sequenced CDR3 bases are TGTGCCTGGAGCCACAGGGGGCTGGGTGAA.

The table lists this clone with many counts. Read sequence stops 3 residues before the CDR3 end, and the germline J gene provides the missing end. J is TRBJ1-5 and V is TRBV20-1; a possible D gene is TRBD1 (5 bases). Germline CDR1 DFQATT, CDR2 SNEGSKA (reference sequence). The V end lost 6 bases, the J end lost 4 bases, and 13 bases lay between the germline ends. The CDR3 loop spans 13 amino acids. CDR3 DNA (partial): TGCAGTGCCTATAGACAGACTAATCAGCCC. It is translated as CSAYRQTNQP. The full CDR3 reads CSAYRQTNQPQHF.

This clone has at least ten counts. The CDR3 extends 3 residues past the end of the read, so its final part is completed from the germline J gene. This chain uses TRBV30 with TRBJ1-4; weak D call: TRBD1 (6 bases). With 0 bases removed from V and 4 bases from J, the gap between germline ends came to 12 bases. Germline CDR1 and CDR2: GTSNPN and SVGIG (reference sequence). The CDR3 loop spans 15 amino acids. CDR3 loop: CAWSVQGSGNEKLFF. Incomplete CDR3 DNA: TGTGCCTGGAGTGTACAGGGATCGGGTAATGAAAAA. Full variable domain (missing parts from reference TRBV30 and TRBJ1-4): SQTIHQWPATLVQPVGSPLSLECTVEGTSNPNLYWYRQAAGRGLQLLFYSVGIGQISSEVPQNLSASRPQDRQFILSSKKLLLSDSGFYLCAWSVQGSGNEKLFFGSGTQLSVL.

On this clone itself: The read comes to an end 3 residues before the CDR3 does, leaving the germline J gene to fill in the end. The chain is built from TRBV5-8 and TRBJ2-7, with 7 bases matching TRBD2. V gave up 7 bases and J gave up 0 bases; unmatched junction bases: 7. In germline, CDR1 is SGHTS, CDR2 YDEGEE. The CDR3 runs 14 residues. This chain's CDR3 is CASRRRTSSYEQYF. The DNA read from the CDR3 is TGTGCCAGCCGCCGCCGGACTAGCTCCTACGAG.

This clone was seen at least ten times. Read coverage stops 3 residues before the CDR3 terminus; the germline J gene supplies the remainder. The chain is built from TRBV10-3 and TRBJ1-2; D remains ambiguous. Trimming left V 11 bases short and J 7 bases short, with 14 bases between. Germline CDR1 is ENHRY and CDR2 is SYGVKD. The CDR3 has 11 amino acids. The covered CDR3 bases are TGTGCCGTCGCGGCCCGGGGTGGC. Protein sequence: CAVAARGG. The full CDR3 sequence reads CAVAARGGYTF.

This clone was detected ten times or more. The read comes to an end 3 residues before the CDR3 does, leaving the germline J gene to fill in the end. The chain uses TRBV28 and TRBJ2-7, with 7 bases aligning to TRBD1. The junction had 8 bases not matched to a gene; V was cut back by 6 bases and J by 0 bases. This CDR3 is built from 15 residues. Germline V CDR1 and CDR2: MDHEN, SYDVKM. CDR3: CASRQQGLTSYEQYF. The covered CDR3 bases are TGTGCCAGCAGACAACAGGGGCTTACCTCCTACGAG.

This clone was detected many times. The sequence runs out 3 residues before the end of the CDR3; the remainder is reconstructed from the germline J gene. The chain carries TRBV5-1 and TRBJ2-3; TRBD2 matches 10 bases. With 0 bases clipped from V and 3 bases from J, the junction kept 4 bases outside the gene matches. The CDR3 consists of 16 residues. Looked up from germline, CDR1 is SGHRS and CDR2 is YFSETQ. The sequenced part of the CDR3 DNA is TGCGCCAGCAGCTTGGAGGGGACTAGCGCAACAGATACG. This translates into CASSLEGTSATDT. The whole CDR3 sequence reads CASSLEGTSATDTQYF.

In this sample, this clone turned up many times. The sequence runs out 3 residues before the end of the CDR3; the remainder is reconstructed from the germline J gene. The chain combines TRBV19 with TRBJ1-1; D is possibly TRBD1 (5 bases). Germline assignment: CDR1 LNHDA and CDR2 SQIVND (reference sequence). With 10 bases removed from V and 4 bases from J, the gap between germline ends came to 19 bases. The CDR3 covers 14 residues. CDR3 DNA (partial): TGTGCCACCCGATATGGCAGGGTGGCCACTGAA. Its protein product is CATRYGRVATE. The CDR3 in its entirety is CATRYGRVATEAFF. The full variable domain, its missing parts supplied by reference TRBV19 and TRBJ1-1, is DGGITQSPKYLFRKEGQNVTLSCEQNLNHDAMYWYRQDPGQGLRLIYYSQIVNDFQKGDIAEGYSVSREKKESFPLTVTSAQKNPTAFYLCATRYGRVATEAFFGQGTRLTVV.

This clone was seen ten or more times. The read ends 3 residues early relative to the CDR3; the germline J gene fills the gap. The J gene is TRBJ1-4, the V gene TRBV20-1; D call uncertain. Per germline, CDR1 DFQATT and CDR2 SNEGSKA (reference sequence). The CDR3 has 14 residues. V lost 6 bases and J 8 bases, leaving 19 bases between the germline ends. CDR3 protein: CSAASGGRGEKLFF. CDR3 DNA (partial): TGCAGTGCAGCCTCCGGAGGGCGGGGAGAAAAA.

The sample holds many counts of this clone. The read terminates 3 residues before the CDR3 end, so the remaining end is supplied by the germline J gene. The rearrangement links TRBV29-1 to TRBJ2-5, with D possibly matching TRBD1 (5 bases). Germline V gives CDR1 SQVTM, CDR2 ANQGSEA. CDR3 length equals 13 residues. V was trimmed by 7 bases and J by 5 bases, leaving 17 bases between them. The DNA read from the CDR3 is TGCAGCGCCGACGGGCAGGGTTTGGAGACC. It codes for CSADGQGLET. The CDR3, in full, reads CSADGQGLETQYF. Full variable domain (rest looked up from reference TRBV29-1 and TRBJ2-5): SAVISQKPSRDICQRGTSLTIQCQVDSQVTMMFWYRQQPGQSLTLIATANQGSEATYESGFVIDKFPISRPNLTFSTLTVSNMSPEDSSIYLCSADGQGLETQYFGPGTRLLVL.

This clone came up a few times. The read ends 3 residues early relative to the CDR3; the germline J gene fills the gap. The chain links TRBV11-2 to TRBJ2-2, with D possibly matching TRBD2 (6 bases). V lost 6 bases to trimming and J lost 6 bases, with 17 bases between them. The CDR3 length is 15 residues. In germline, CDR1 is SGHAT, CDR2 FQNNGV. The CDR3 sequence is CASSRGLVASGELFF. CDR3 bases read: TGTGCCAGCAGTCGGGGACTCGTGGCTTCCGGGGAG.

This clone was counted at least ten times. Coverage ceases 3 residues before the CDR3 finishes, and the germline J gene fills in the end. The chain couples TRBV7-6 to TRBJ2-2, with D possibly matching TRBD1 (5 bases). V dropped 1 base and J dropped 6 bases, with 9 bases sitting between them. The germline CDR1 and CDR2 sequences are SGHVS and FNYEAQ. The CDR3 has 14 amino acids. The CDR3 spells CASSLVEGAGELFF. The sequenced part of the CDR3 DNA is TGTGCCAGCAGCTTAGTTGAAGGGGCCGGGGAG.

This clone was seen many times. The read ends 3 residues shy of where the CDR3 ends; the end is completed using the germline J gene. The V call is TRBV20-1, the J call TRBJ2-1; the D is unclear. The germline CDR1 and CDR2 sequences are DFQATT and SNEGSKA (reference sequence). This CDR3 region has 10 residues. Between the trimmed V and J ends, which lost 4 bases and 7 bases, there was a span of 5 bases. This CDR3 reads CSAMRNEQFF. CDR3 DNA (partial): TGCAGTGCTATGCGGAATGAG.

This clone has ten or more counts. The sequenced fragment ends 3 residues before the CDR3 boundary, so the rest is inferred from the germline J gene. The chain recombines TRBV5-4 with TRBJ1-6; no clear D. Germline V CDR1 and CDR2: SGHNT, YYREEE (reference sequence). Trimming removed 3 bases at V and 10 bases at J, with 11 bases between. CDR3 length: 13 residues. CDR3 DNA (partial): TGTGCCAGCAGCTATTCGACCGGGTCACCC. Its translation: CASSYSTGSP. The whole CDR3 sequence is CASSYSTGSPLHF.

The sample holds many counts of this clone. The CDR3 is cut off 3 residues early in the read; its end comes from the germline J gene. V and J are TRBV5-1 and TRBJ2-1; TRBD2 matches at 8 bases. The V gene end was trimmed by 2 bases and the J gene end by 8 bases; junction bases not matched to a gene: 12. Per the germline V gene, CDR1 is SGHRS and CDR2 is YFSETQ. CDR3 size: 16 residues. The DNA read from the CDR3 is TGCGCCAGCAGCTTAGAGTTGGTAGCGGGAAACTATGAG. It translates to CASSLELVAGNYE. The complete CDR3 protein is CASSLELVAGNYEQFF.

This clone was detected only a few times. Read coverage stops 3 residues before the CDR3 terminus; the germline J gene supplies the remainder. V and J are TRBV20-1 and TRBJ2-1; TRBD1 agrees at 7 bases. V shed 0 bases and J 8 bases; nucleotides not matched to a gene: 1. CDR1 is DFQATT, CDR2 SNEGSKA, per germline (reference sequence). The CDR3 runs to 12 residues. The CDR3 loop reads CSARDDRDEQFF. CDR3 bases read: TGCAGTGCTAGAGACGACAGGGATGAG.

This clone was counted many times. The CDR3 goes on 3 residues after the read ends, and that part is filled in from the germline J gene. The V and J genes are TRBV9 and TRBJ1-4; D not resolved. The V and J ends lost 0 bases and 6 bases respectively, with 9 bases between them. This CDR3 has 14 amino acids. The V gene's germline CDR1 is SGDLS and CDR2 YYNGEE. CDR3 amino acids: CASSVGGPDEKLFF. The DNA read from the CDR3 is TGTGCCAGCAGCGTAGGAGGGCCTGATGAAAAA.